This T cell receptor beta chain was documented in a study of blood T cells in healthy people across ages. Study results and caveats: Roughly linearly, TCR beta diversity per million T cells fell as age increased.

This CDR3 region has 14 residues. Germline V CDR1 and CDR2: SEHNR, FQNEAQ (reference sequence). Trimming cost V 6 bases and J 8 bases; bases outside gene matches: 6. The authors ran a second PCR of about 7 to 12 cycles using a sample-barcoded 5' primer and a J-beta primer mix. MiXCR was run by TCRdb on the 5' RACE reads, yielding one entry per CDR3 protein. The sample consists of around 900,000 distinct CDR3 sequences, 25% to 35% of them appearing once. This clonotype was recorded at least ten times. Its antigen remains unidentified. This sequence originates from an elderly woman in good health. This rearrangement joins TRBV7-9 to TRBJ2-1; 11 positions agree with TRBD1. Sequenced material: blood. As DNA, the CDR3 is TGTGCCAGCAGATTGGGACAGGGGGGTGATGAGCAGTTCTTC. Translated, it gives CASRLGQGGDEQFF.